The 30 T cell receptor beta chains below were found in one sample sequenced in a study of blood T cell repertoires in COVID-19. The method was immunoSEQ multiplex PCR; TCRdb's version includes in-frame clones alone and lacks a portion of them. This sample carries fewer than 250,000 clones, over 70% of them seen once, and the ten largest clones take roughly 8.2%. The sequencing sample was made of peripheral blood. All receptors derive from a woman in her fifties or sixties with acute or convalescent COVID-19.

This chain connects TRBV3-1 (or the pseudogene TRBV3-2) to TRBJ2-2; 9 bases line up with TRBD2. J was trimmed by 0 bases and V by 4 bases; bases with no gene match: 0. Germline CDR1 reads LGHDT; CDR2 reads YNNKEL (reference sequence). There are 15 residues in the CDR3. The CDR3 DNA reads as TGTGCCAGCAGCCGACTAGCGGCGAACACCGGGGAGCTGTTTTTT. Translating it yields CASSRLAANTGELFF.

The chain links TRBV5-6 to TRBJ2-2, with 9 nucleotides matching TRBD2. This CDR3 has 16 amino acids. The V and J ends lost 4 bases and 5 bases, in that order; junction bases with no gene match: 9. Germline values: CDR1 SGHDT, CDR2 YYEEEE. The CDR3 region has the DNA TGTGCCAGCAGCCCCATGGCGGGAGGGAGAACCGGGGAGCTGTTTTTT. It translates to CASSPMAGGRTGELFF.

V usage is TRBV24-1 and J usage is TRBJ1-4; weak D call: TRBD1 (5 bases). Germline V gene sequence: CDR1 KGHDR, CDR2 SFDVKD. The V gene lost 3 bases and the J gene lost 7 bases, with 29 bases spanning the gap. This CDR3 comprises 20 residues. The CDR3 nucleotides are TGTGCCACCAGTGATGGAACAGGACCCAGGGTGGCCGGCCAGGTTGAAAAACTGTTTTTT. Translating it yields CATSDGTGPRVAGQVEKLFF.

This chain joins TRBV6-2 or TRBV6-3 and TRBJ2-7; D perhaps matches TRBD1 (6 bases). Germline V gene lookup returns CDR1 MNHEY and CDR2 SVGEGT. With 5 bases removed from V and 3 bases from J, the gap between germline ends came to 8 bases. This CDR3 has 12 residues. CDR3: CASSRDIYEQYF. CDR3 sequence (DNA): TGTGCCAGCAGTAGGGACATCTACGAGCAGTACTTC.

The chain carries TRBV5-1 and TRBJ1-1; D is undetermined. This CDR3 is 14 amino acids long. V gave up 0 bases and J gave up 1 base, with 7 bases separating them. Looked up from germline, CDR1 is SGHRS and CDR2 is YFSETQ. In nucleotides, the CDR3 is TGCGCCAGCAGCTTGGATCCAGGGAACACTGAAGCTTTCTTT. Its protein product is CASSLDPGNTEAFF.

The chain carries TRBV12-3 or TRBV12-4 and TRBJ1-5; D remains ambiguous. The length of the CDR3 is 12 residues. Trimming removed 3 bases at V and 9 bases at J, with 9 bases between. The CDR3, as DNA: TGTGCCAGCAGTTTCGGTAGCGGGCCCCAGCATTTT. It encodes CASSFGSGPQHF.

The CDR3 bases are TGTGCCAGCAGCCATATAGACAGGGGATCTGGAAACACCATATATTTT. Protein product: CASSHIDRGSGNTIYF. This chain connects TRBV3-1 (or the pseudogene TRBV3-2) to TRBJ1-3; 8 nucleotides match TRBD1. This CDR3 is 16 amino acids long. V lost 3 bases, J lost 1 base, and 5 bases stayed unmatched. CDR1 and CDR2 from the germline V gene are LGHDT and YNNKEL (reference sequence).

This clone turned up a few times. This rearrangement joins TRBV13 to TRBJ2-2, with 7 bases that match TRBD2. V gave up 5 bases and J gave up 3 bases; unmatched junction bases: 9. Looked up from germline, CDR1 is PRHDT and CDR2 is FYEKMQ (reference sequence). This CDR3 contains 16 residues. The CDR3 loop is CASSPRTRFDTGELFF. CDR3 sequence (DNA): TGTGCCAGCAGCCCGAGGACTAGATTCGACACCGGGGAGCTGTTTTTT.

The chain combines TRBV13 with TRBJ2-1; 14 nucleotides match TRBD2. The V and J ends lost 6 bases and 6 bases, in that order; junction bases with no gene match: 7. The CDR3 is 16 residues long. CDR1 and CDR2 from the germline V gene are PRHDT and FYEKMQ (reference sequence). CDR3 nucleotides: TGTGCCAGCAGTCAAGGGACTAGCGGGAGAAGCAATGAGCAGTTCTTC. Translating gives CASSQGTSGRSNEQFF.

The genes are TRBV7-2 and TRBJ2-1, with 10 bases that match TRBD2. This CDR3 comprises 18 residues. CDR1 SGHTA and CDR2 FQGNSA come from the germline V gene. The V gene end was trimmed by 0 bases and the J gene end by 0 bases; junction bases not matched to a gene: 5. CDR3 loop: CASSLALAGATSYNEQFF. The CDR3 coding sequence is TGTGCCAGCAGCTTAGCTCTAGCGGGAGCCACCTCCTACAATGAGCAGTTCTTC.

The chain couples TRBV7-2 to TRBJ2-7, with TRBD1 identical over 11 bases. The CDR3 has 18 residues. Germline trimming cut 1 base from V and 3 bases from J; bases unmatched to any gene: 11. CDR1 and CDR2 (germline): SGHTA, FQGNSA. CDR3 sequence reads: CASSLVASRTGGYYEQYF. The CDR3 DNA is TGTGCCAGCAGCTTAGTTGCATCCAGGACAGGGGGCTACTACGAGCAGTACTTC.

The chain combines TRBV7-8 with TRBJ2-7, with TRBD2 identical over 7 bases. The J segment lost 3 bases and the V segment lost 1 base, leaving 3 bases of the junction unmatched. CDR1 and CDR2 (germline): SGHVS, FQNEAQ. There are 14 residues in the CDR3. CDR3 nucleotides: TGTGCCAGCAGCTTAGTGACGGGAGGCTACGAGCAGTACTTC. Translating it yields CASSLVTGGYEQYF. Full variable domain (rest looked up from reference TRBV7-8 and TRBJ2-7): GAGVSQSPRYKVAKRGQDVALRCDPISGHVSLFWYQQALGQGPEFLTYFQNEAQLDKSGLPSDRFFAERPEGSVSTLKIQRTQQEDSAVYLCASSLVTGGYEQYFGPGTRLTVT.

This chain links TRBV21-1 with TRBJ1-4. TRBV21-1 is a pseudogene. The CDR3 covers 11 residues. The CDR3 region has the DNA TGTGCCAGCGAGGGGGGGGCTAAGCTGTTTTTT. It codes for CASEGGAKLFF.

This clone was seen a handful of times. The V gene is TRBV6-4, the J gene TRBJ2-5, with D perhaps matching TRBD2 (5 bases). V was cut by 0 bases and J by 5 bases, with 16 bases left in between. Germline CDR1 and CDR2: MRHNA and SNTAGT. The CDR3 runs to 16 residues. The CDR3 here is CASSDSRAPRPETQYF. The CDR3 DNA is TGTGCCAGCAGTGACTCGCGGGCCCCCCGCCCTGAGACCCAGTACTTC.

The rearrangement links TRBV20-1 to TRBJ2-5; D is perhaps TRBD1 (6 bases). Germline V gives CDR1 DFQATT, CDR2 SNEGSKA (reference sequence). The CDR3 extends over 16 amino acids. V lost 3 bases and J 3 bases, leaving 20 bases between the germline ends. CDR3 sequence (DNA): TGCAGTGCTAGTTACCAGGACAGTTGGAGAGAAGAGACCCAGTACTTC. Its protein product is CSASYQDSWREETQYF.

The genes are TRBV3-1 (or the pseudogene TRBV3-2) and TRBJ2-3; D is unresolved. The CDR3 has 16 residues. Germline assignment: CDR1 LGHDT and CDR2 YNNKEL (reference sequence). V was clipped by 1 base and J by 0 bases, with 11 bases between them. The CDR3 nucleotides read TGTGCCAGCAGCCAAGGAAATAGCTATAGCACAGATACGCAGTATTTT. This codes for CASSQGNSYSTDTQYF.

J is TRBJ2-7 and V is TRBV19, with D possibly being TRBD2 (7 bases). The CDR3 has 17 amino acids. CDR1 and CDR2 from the germline V gene are LNHDA and SQIVND (reference sequence). V lost 2 bases and J 8 bases, leaving 25 bases between the germline ends. CDR3 loop: CASSIRSGNRVNHKQYF. The CDR3 DNA is TGTGCCAGTAGTATACGGAGCGGGAACAGGGTAAATCACAAGCAGTACTTC.

V gene TRBV27 combines with J gene TRBJ2-2; D ambiguous. Germline V gene lookup returns CDR1 MNHEY and CDR2 SMNVEV (reference sequence). V lost 6 bases, J lost 3 bases, and 14 bases lay in between. The CDR3 has 15 amino acids. CDR3 DNA sequence: TGTGCCAGCAGCAATGGTCGACTCGACACCGGGGAGCTGTTTTTT. Protein: CASSNGRLDTGELFF.

This chain joins TRBV5-1 and TRBJ2-1; D is unclear. Trimming pared 5 bases from V and 5 bases from J, leaving 17 bases between. Germline V gene lookup returns CDR1 SGHRS and CDR2 YFSETQ. The CDR3 spans 15 residues. The CDR3 loop reads CASSLALADNNEQFF. In DNA, the CDR3 is TGCGCCAGCAGTCTGGCATTAGCAGATAACAATGAGCAGTTCTTC. The full variable domain, rest sourced from reference TRBV5-1 and TRBJ2-1, is KAGVTQTPRYLIKTRGQQVTLSCSPISGHRSVSWYQQTPGQGLQFLFEYFSETQRNKGNFPGRFSGRQFSNSRSEMNVSTLELGDSALYLCASSLALADNNEQFFGPGTRLTVL.

This clone was seen once. V usage is TRBV28 and J usage is TRBJ1-6; no clear D. The CDR3 runs to 15 residues. From germline, CDR1 is MDHEN and CDR2 SYDVKM. Trimming left V 4 bases short and J 4 bases short, with 11 bases between. CDR3 nucleotides: TGTGCCAGCAGTTCGCCACGGGTTTATAATTCACCCCTCCACTTT. It specifies CASSSPRVYNSPLHF. Combining the CDR3 with reference TRBV28 and TRBJ1-6 gives the whole variable domain DVKVTQSSRYLVKRTGEKVFLECVQDMDHENMFWYRQDPGLGLRLIYFSYDVKMKEKGDIPEGYSVSREKKERFSLILESASTNQTSMYLCASSSPRVYNSPLHFGNGTRLTVT.

The V and J genes are TRBV24-1 and TRBJ1-5, with 8 nucleotides matching TRBD1. J lost 4 bases, V lost 5 bases, and 12 bases had no gene match. This CDR3 spans 17 amino acids. In germline, CDR1 is KGHDR, CDR2 SFDVKD. CDR3 in DNA: TGTGCCACCAGTGTGAGGGGGAAGGACAGGGCGAATCAGCCCCAGCATTTT. It is translated as CATSVRGKDRANQPQHF.

The rearrangement links TRBV2 to TRBJ2-5; D is perhaps TRBD2 (5 bases). CDR3 size: 14 residues. Germline CDR1 reads SNHLY; CDR2 reads FYNNEI. V lost 4 bases, J lost 6 bases, and 15 bases lay in between. CDR3 in amino acids: CASSVGSVTKTQYF. In DNA form, the CDR3 reads TGTGCCAGCAGTGTGGGGAGCGTAACGAAGACCCAGTACTTC.

V gene TRBV19 combines with J gene TRBJ2-3; D unresolved. The CDR3 consists of 16 residues. The germline CDR1 and CDR2 sequences are LNHDA and SQIVND (reference sequence). Trimming took off 2 bases at V and 0 bases at J, with 12 bases between the two ends. Written as DNA, the CDR3 is TGTGCCAGTAGTATAAGAGGCCTCGGTAGCACAGATACGCAGTATTTT. Translated: CASSIRGLGSTDTQYF.

The J gene is TRBJ1-2, the V gene TRBV15; TRBD1 matches at 7 bases. V lost 2 bases and J lost 8; bases outside the gene matches: 14. The CDR3 consists of 16 residues. The V gene's germline CDR1 is LNHNV and CDR2 YYDKDF (reference sequence). The CDR3 loop reads CATSRPRTGWGEGYTF. CDR3 in DNA: TGTGCCACCAGCAGACCGCGGACAGGTTGGGGGGAAGGCTACACCTTC.

The rearrangement joins TRBV2 to TRBJ2-7; 9 positions agree with TRBD1. Germline lookup yields CDR1 SNHLY and CDR2 FYNNEI. The J segment lost 3 bases and the V segment lost 10 bases, leaving 4 bases of the junction unmatched. CDR3 length: 12 residues. CDR3 residues: CATRDRVYEQYF. The DNA of the CDR3 is TGTGCCACCCGGGACAGGGTCTACGAGCAGTACTTC.

The genes are TRBV6-4 and TRBJ1-1, with D perhaps matching TRBD1 (5 bases). Per the germline V gene, CDR1 is MRHNA and CDR2 is SNTAGT. The CDR3 extends over 14 amino acids. Deletions cut 0 bases from V and 1 base from J, with 6 bases between. For the CDR3, the DNA is TGTGCCAGCAGTGACTCGGGGGGGAACACTGAAGCTTTCTTT. Its protein is CASSDSGGNTEAFF.

The chain employs TRBV28 and TRBJ1-4; perhaps TRBD1 as D (6 bases). Trimming stripped 8 bases from V and 6 bases from J, with 16 bases between. The CDR3 has 14 amino acids. Germline V gene lookup returns CDR1 MDHEN and CDR2 SYDVKM. CDR3 sequence: CASSKGQGYEKLFF. CDR3 nucleotide sequence: TGTGCCAGCTCGAAGGGGCAGGGGTATGAAAAACTGTTTTTT.

The J gene is TRBJ2-1, the V gene TRBV19, with 8 bases matching TRBD2. V lost 4 bases and J lost 7; bases outside the gene matches: 9. Germline-derived CDR1 and CDR2 are LNHDA and SQIVND (reference sequence). The CDR3 has 15 residues. The DNA for the CDR3 is TGTGCCAGTAGTACCTTAGCGGGACTGTCGAATGAGCAGTTCTTC. This encodes CASSTLAGLSNEQFF.

The chain couples TRBV7-2 to TRBJ2-1; 12 nucleotides match TRBD2. CDR1 and CDR2 (germline): SGHTA, FQGNSA. The CDR3 covers 15 residues. J lost 3 bases, V lost 5 bases, and 2 bases had no gene match. CDR3 protein: CASSRTSGNYNEQFF. The CDR3 DNA follows: TGTGCCAGCAGCCGGACTAGCGGGAACTACAATGAGCAGTTCTTC.

V gene TRBV7-2 combines with J gene TRBJ2-1, with 10 nucleotides matching TRBD1. The CDR3 sequence is 15 residues long. With 5 bases clipped from V and 9 bases from J, the junction kept 10 bases outside the gene matches. CDR1 and CDR2 (germline): SGHTA, FQGNSA. The CDR3 DNA follows: TGTGCCAGCAGCATAACCCGACAGGGGGCGGGTGAGCAGTTCTTC. Translating it yields CASSITRQGAGEQFF.